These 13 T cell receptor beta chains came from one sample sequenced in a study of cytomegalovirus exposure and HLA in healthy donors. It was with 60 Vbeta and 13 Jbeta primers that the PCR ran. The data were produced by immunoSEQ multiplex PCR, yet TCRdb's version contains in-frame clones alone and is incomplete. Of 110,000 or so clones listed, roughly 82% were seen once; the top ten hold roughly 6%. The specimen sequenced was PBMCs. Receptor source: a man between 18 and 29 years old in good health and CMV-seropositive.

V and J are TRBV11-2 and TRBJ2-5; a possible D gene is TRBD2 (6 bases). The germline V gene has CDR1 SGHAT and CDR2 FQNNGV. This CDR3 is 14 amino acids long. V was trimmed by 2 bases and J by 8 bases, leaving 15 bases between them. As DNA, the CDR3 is TGTGCCAGCAGCTTAACAGTCCAGGAGGGTACCCAGTACTTC. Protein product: CASSLTVQEGTQYF.

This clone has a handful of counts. The CDR3: CASSLNWAANSPLHF. CDR3 sequence (DNA): TGCGCCAGCAGCTTGAATTGGGCAGCCAATTCACCCCTCCACTTT. The V and J genes are TRBV5-1 and TRBJ1-6; D gene ambiguous. Trimming shortened V by 1 base and J by 7 bases, and 12 bases separated the two germline ends. The CDR3 consists of 15 residues. Germline lookup yields CDR1 SGHRS and CDR2 YFSETQ.

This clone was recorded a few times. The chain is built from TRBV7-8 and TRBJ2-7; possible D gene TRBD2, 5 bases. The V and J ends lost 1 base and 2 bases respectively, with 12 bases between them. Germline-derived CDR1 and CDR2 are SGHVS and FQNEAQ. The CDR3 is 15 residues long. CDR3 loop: CASSLGVALTYEQYF. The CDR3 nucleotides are TGTGCCAGCAGCTTAGGGGTAGCGCTGACCTACGAGCAGTACTTC.

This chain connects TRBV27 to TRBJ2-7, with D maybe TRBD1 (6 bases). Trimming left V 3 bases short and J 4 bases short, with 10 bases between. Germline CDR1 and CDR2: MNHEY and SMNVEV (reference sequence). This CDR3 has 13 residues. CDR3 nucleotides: TGTGCCAGCAGTTTTGACAGGCTTTACGAGCAGTACTTC. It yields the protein CASSFDRLYEQYF.

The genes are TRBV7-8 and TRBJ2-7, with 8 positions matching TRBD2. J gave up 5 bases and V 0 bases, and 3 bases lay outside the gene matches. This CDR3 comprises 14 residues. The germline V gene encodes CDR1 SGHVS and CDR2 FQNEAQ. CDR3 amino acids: CASSLASGGDEQYF. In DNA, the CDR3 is TGTGCCAGCAGCTTAGCGTCGGGAGGGGACGAGCAGTACTTC. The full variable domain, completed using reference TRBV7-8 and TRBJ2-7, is GAGVSQSPRYKVAKRGQDVALRCDPISGHVSLFWYQQALGQGPEFLTYFQNEAQLDKSGLPSDRFFAERPEGSVSTLKIQRTQQEDSAVYLCASSLASGGDEQYFGPGTRLTVT.

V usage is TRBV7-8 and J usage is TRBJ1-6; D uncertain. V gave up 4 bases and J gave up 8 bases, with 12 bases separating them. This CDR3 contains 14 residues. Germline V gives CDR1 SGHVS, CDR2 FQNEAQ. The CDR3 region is CASSYLTRDSPLHF. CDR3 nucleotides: TGTGCCAGCAGCTATCTGACGAGGGATTCACCCCTCCACTTT.

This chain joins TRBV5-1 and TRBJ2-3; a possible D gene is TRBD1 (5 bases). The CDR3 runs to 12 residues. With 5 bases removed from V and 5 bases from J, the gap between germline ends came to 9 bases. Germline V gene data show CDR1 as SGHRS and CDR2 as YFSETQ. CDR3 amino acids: CASSPGQDTQYF. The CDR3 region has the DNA TGCGCCAGCAGTCCCGGACAAGATACGCAGTATTTT.

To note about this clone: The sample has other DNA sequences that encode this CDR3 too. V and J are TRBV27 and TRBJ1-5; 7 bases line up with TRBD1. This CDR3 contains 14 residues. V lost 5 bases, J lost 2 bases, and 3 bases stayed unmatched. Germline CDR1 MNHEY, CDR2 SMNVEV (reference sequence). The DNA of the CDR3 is TGTGCCAGCAGTCGACAGGGCGGCAATCAGCCCCAGCATTTT. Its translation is CASSRQGGNQPQHF.

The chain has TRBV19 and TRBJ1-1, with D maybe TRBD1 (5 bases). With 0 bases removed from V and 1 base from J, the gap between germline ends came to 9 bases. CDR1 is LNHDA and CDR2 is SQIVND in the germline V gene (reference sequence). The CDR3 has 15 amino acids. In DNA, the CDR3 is TGTGCCAGTAGTATAGATCACGGACAGAACACTGAAGCTTTCTTT. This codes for CASSIDHGQNTEAFF.

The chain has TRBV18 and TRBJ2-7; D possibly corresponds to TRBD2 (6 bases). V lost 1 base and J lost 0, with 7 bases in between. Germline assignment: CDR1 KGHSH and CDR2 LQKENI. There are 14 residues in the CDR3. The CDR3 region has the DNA TGTGCCAGCTCACCACTGGAGGGCTCCTACGAGCAGTACTTC. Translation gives CASSPLEGSYEQYF.

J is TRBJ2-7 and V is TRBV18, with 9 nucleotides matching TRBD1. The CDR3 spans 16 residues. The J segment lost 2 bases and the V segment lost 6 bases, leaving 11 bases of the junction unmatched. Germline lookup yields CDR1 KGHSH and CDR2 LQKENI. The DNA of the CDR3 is TGTGCCAGCTCCAAGGGGGACAGGGAGACCCCCTACGAGCAGTACTTC. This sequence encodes CASSKGDRETPYEQYF.

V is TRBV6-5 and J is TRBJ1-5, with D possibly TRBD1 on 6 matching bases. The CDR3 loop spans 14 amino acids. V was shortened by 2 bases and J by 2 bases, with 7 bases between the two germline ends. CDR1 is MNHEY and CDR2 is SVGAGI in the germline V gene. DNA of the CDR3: TGTGCCAGCAGTTACCGACAGGGCAATCAGCCCCAGCATTTT. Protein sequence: CASSYRQGNQPQHF.

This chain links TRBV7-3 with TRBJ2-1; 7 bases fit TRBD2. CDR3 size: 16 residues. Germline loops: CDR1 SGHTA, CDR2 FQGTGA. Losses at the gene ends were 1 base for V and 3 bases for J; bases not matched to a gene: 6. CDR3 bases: TGTGCCAGCAGCTTAAGTGGTAGCGGGTACTACAATGAGCAGTTCTTC. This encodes CASSLSGSGYYNEQFF.